This TCR beta chain was found in a study of control samples from healthy donors and cancer patients. Method: immunoSEQ multiplex PCR; TCRdb's copy keeps in-frame clones and lacks some. The profile shows about 94,000 clones, roughly nine tenths of them singletons. Germline loops: CDR1 SGHRS, CDR2 YFSETQ. This CDR3 has 17 residues. The V and J ends lost 6 bases and 3 bases respectively, with 24 bases between them. The source material was blood. This chain links TRBV5-1 with TRBJ1-2; D is unclear. This clonotype originated in a woman younger than 30 in good health. The chain's CDR3 is CASKLTPMEGEDYGYTF. The CDR3, as DNA: TGCGCCAGCAAACTCACCCCCATGGAGGGTGAGGACTATGGCTACACCTTC.